This T cell receptor beta chain was documented in a study of a mutant IDH1 vaccine in newly diagnosed glioma. This clone was counted a few times. What it binds is not known. CDR1 is SGHNT and CDR2 is YYREEE in the germline V gene (reference sequence). This CDR3 comprises 14 residues. V lost 2 bases to trimming and J lost 5 bases, with 11 bases between them. Time point described: week 35, safety follow-up. Every vaccination contained 300 ug of the mutant IDH1 20-mer peptide and was paired with topical imiquimod. Some clones are missing from TCRdb's copy, which holds only in-frame ones; the method was immunoSEQ multiplex PCR. The sample has tens of thousands of clones; roughly four fifths are singletons.

Sequenced here: PBMCs, sampled from a glioma patient whose treatment included an IDH1 peptide vaccine. This sequence joins TRBV5-4 and TRBJ2-1, with a weak D call TRBD1 (5 bases). The source of this sequence is a man between 45 and 60 years old with glioma. CDR3 coding DNA: TGTGCCAGCAGCTTAGGGGCCCAAAACAATGAGCAGTTCTTC. It codes for CASSLGAQNNEQFF.